These T cell receptor beta chains were read from a single sample in a study of T-cell memory formation after mild COVID-19. TCRdb ran MiXCR on the 5' RACE reads and lists one entry per CDR3 protein. Of more than 300,000 distinct CDR3 sequences listed, more than 20% are singletons. Sequenced material: PBMCs or a T cell subset sorted from them (not recorded which). The receptors were gathered from a man between 18 and 29 years old who had mild COVID-19 (a few samples of this study predate the infection). Cell type and time point are not known. CDR3s include the opening cysteine and the closing phenylalanine or tryptophan. The order of the fields is V gene, D gene, J gene, clone size, CDR3 protein, CDR3 DNA. A D gene is named only where the DNA matches it firmly. For some rows the clone size is stated as once, few or many, or as a class when expanded; others skip it.

TRBV12-3/TRBV12-4	.	TRBJ2-1	many	CASRDGYNEQFF	TGTGCCAGCAGGGACGGGTACAATGAGCAGTTCTTC
TRBV9	.	TRBJ2-3	.	CASSVPGGSTDTQYF	TGTGCCAGCAGCGTGCCCGGAGGATCCACAGATACGCAGTATTTT
TRBV24-1	.	TRBJ2-1	.	CATSGKGPSYNEQFF	TGTGCCACCAGTGGGAAGGGCCCCTCCTACAATGAGCAGTTCTTC
TRBV5-1	TRBD1	TRBJ2-1	few	CASSVRQGLHNEQFF	TGCGCCAGCAGCGTCAGACAGGGTCTGCACAATGAGCAGTTCTTC
TRBV11-2	.	TRBJ1-1	.	CASSLVAGVGGTEAFF	TGTGCCAGCAGCTTAGTGGCAGGGGTTGGGGGAACTGAAGCTTTCTTT
TRBV28	.	TRBJ1-2	few	CASSFGGGGSNYGYTF	TGTGCCAGCAGTTTCGGGGGTGGAGGTTCCAACTATGGCTACACCTTC
TRBV3-1	TRBD1	TRBJ2-1	few	CASSGQPGQGTNEQFF	TGTGCCAGCAGCGGACAACCGGGACAGGGGACAAATGAGCAGTTCTTC
TRBV5-1	.	TRBJ1-4	.	CASGMGTNEKLFF	TGCGCCAGCGGAATGGGAACTAATGAAAAACTGTTTTTT
TRBV7-2	.	TRBJ2-3	.	CASSSGPGRTDTQYF	TGTGCCAGCAGCTCGGGGCCGGGAAGGACAGATACGCAGTATTTT
TRBV5-1	TRBD1	TRBJ1-4	.	CASSLGNDRGSEKLFF	TGCGCCAGCAGCTTGGGGAACGACAGGGGCTCGGAAAAACTGTTTTTT
TRBV7-2	.	TRBJ1-2	.	CASSLVVQNPGYTF	TGTGCCAGCAGCTTAGTCGTGCAAAACCCTGGCTACACCTTC
TRBV12-3/TRBV12-4	TRBD1	TRBJ1-4	.	CASSVRDSNEKLFF	TGTGCCAGCAGTGTCCGGGACAGTAATGAAAAACTGTTTTTT
TRBV12-3/TRBV12-4	.	TRBJ1-4	.	CASSSGSGANEKLFF	TGTGCCAGCAGTTCCGGTTCAGGGGCTAATGAAAAACTGTTTTTT
TRBV7-8	.	TRBJ1-1	.	CASSPGHLNMNTEAFF	TGTGCCAGCAGCCCAGGACACCTAAACATGAACACTGAAGCTTTCTTT
TRBV4-3	TRBD2	TRBJ2-7	few	CASSQALGGGAYEQYF	TGCGCCAGCAGCCAAGCCCTTGGCGGGGGGGCTTACGAGCAGTACTTC
TRBV5-1	.	TRBJ2-5	many	CASSLDRSQYF	TGCGCCAGCAGCTTGGATCGATCCCAGTACTTC
TRBV14	.	TRBJ2-7	.	CASSQQTRGYEQYF	TGTGCCAGCAGCCAACAAACCAGGGGCTACGAGCAGTACTTC
TRBV11-2	.	TRBJ1-5	many	CASSLDGGNQPQHF	TGTGCCAGCAGCTTAGATGGCGGGAATCAGCCCCAGCATTTT
TRBV4-3	TRBD1	TRBJ1-1	few	CASSQRPGPQGAREAFF	TGCGCCAGCAGCCAAAGGCCGGGGCCCCAGGGGGCGCGGGAAGCTTTCTTT
TRBV20-1	.	TRBJ2-5	few	CSAKSTGTQETQYF	TGCAGTGCTAAATCCACAGGGACTCAAGAGACCCAGTACTTC
TRBV5-1	.	TRBJ2-5	many	CASSLSQGAVSYF	TGCGCCAGCAGCTTATCGCAGGGCGCGGTATCTTACTTC
TRBV7-9	.	TRBJ2-1	.	CASSSNPEQFF	TGTGCCAGCAGCTCTAATCCCGAGCAGTTCTTC
TRBV28	.	TRBJ1-5	few	CASSLWTAGNQPQHF	TGTGCCAGCAGTTTATGGACGGCGGGCAATCAGCCCCAGCATTTT
TRBV4-3	.	TRBJ1-1	.	CASSQEGGRTEAFF	TGCGCCAGCAGCCAAGAGGGGGGACGTACTGAAGCTTTCTTT
TRBV10-3	.	TRBJ2-7	.	CAIRPNDRLDEQYF	TGTGCCATCAGGCCGAATGACAGGCTCGACGAGCAGTACTTC
TRBV24-1	TRBD1	TRBJ2-1	few	CATSDPGQGGSYNEQFF	TGTGCCACCAGTGACCCGGGACAGGGCGGCTCCTACAATGAGCAGTTCTTC
TRBV9	.	TRBJ2-7	few	CASSVGQGPYEQYF	TGTGCCAGCAGCGTGGGGCAGGGACCCTACGAGCAGTACTTC
TRBV12-3/TRBV12-4	TRBD2	TRBJ2-5	many	CASMTGRDPRETQYF	TGTGCCAGCATGACGGGGAGGGACCCCCGTGAGACCCAGTACTTC
TRBV25-1	.	TRBJ2-5	.	CASSTGNMGWETQYF	TGTGCCAGCTCTACGGGTAATATGGGATGGGAGACCCAGTACTTC
TRBV12-3/TRBV12-4	.	TRBJ2-6	few	CASRAPGSSGANVLTF	TGTGCCAGCAGGGCACCAGGGTCCTCTGGGGCCAACGTCCTGACTTTC
TRBV7-6	.	TRBJ1-4	.	CASSLRRHEKLFF	TGTGCCAGCAGCCTTCGCAGGCACGAAAAACTGTTTTTT
TRBV28	.	TRBJ2-3	few	CASSLAAGHRPDTQYF	TGTGCCAGCAGTTTAGCGGCGGGTCACAGGCCAGATACGCAGTATTTT
TRBV6-1	TRBD1	TRBJ2-1	few	CASSVHGQGNVNEQFF	TGTGCCAGCAGTGTCCACGGACAGGGAAATGTGAATGAGCAGTTCTTC
TRBV12-3/TRBV12-4	.	TRBJ1-2	.	CASSLGGAPAF	TGTGCCAGCAGTCTGGGGGGGGCGCCGGCCTTC
TRBV6-1	.	TRBJ1-2	.	CASRLTGFGGYGYTF	TGTGCCAGCAGGCTGACAGGTTTCGGGGGCTATGGCTACACCTTC
TRBV27	.	TRBJ2-5	once	CASSPYFAQVQETQYF	TGTGCCAGCAGCCCCTACTTTGCACAGGTCCAAGAGACCCAGTACTTC
TRBV25-1	TRBD1	TRBJ2-2	few	CASREGDREAGELFF	TGTGCCAGCAGGGAAGGAGACAGGGAAGCCGGGGAGCTGTTTTTT
TRBV2	.	TRBJ1-5	few	CASGGLWENQPQHF	TGTGCCAGCGGGGGTCTATGGGAGAATCAGCCCCAGCATTTT
TRBV12-3/TRBV12-4	TRBD1	TRBJ2-7	.	CASTTGTGDPEQYF	TGTGCCAGCACCACCGGGACAGGGGACCCCGAGCAGTACTTC
TRBV7-2	TRBD1	TRBJ2-1	.	CASSAGRQGAEQFF	TGTGCCAGCAGCGCTGGACGACAGGGTGCCGAGCAGTTCTTC
TRBV4-2	.	TRBJ2-1	many	CASSQGVLAWNEQFF	TGTGCCAGCAGCCAAGGTGTTCTAGCGTGGAATGAGCAGTTCTTC
TRBV6-1	TRBD1	TRBJ1-5	.	CATGTGIQPQHF	TGTGCCACCGGGACAGGGATACAGCCCCAGCATTTT
TRBV29-1	TRBD1	TRBJ1-2	few	CSLGTDYGYTF	TGCAGCCTCGGGACAGATTATGGCTACACCTTC
TRBV4-1	.	TRBJ2-3	.	CASSQAGGGNTDTQYF	TGCGCCAGCAGCCAAGCAGGTGGGGGGAACACAGATACGCAGTATTTT
TRBV12-3/TRBV12-4	TRBD2	TRBJ2-3	many	CASSLLAGDTDTQYF	TGTGCCAGCAGTTTACTAGCGGGGGACACAGATACGCAGTATTTT
TRBV6-6	.	TRBJ2-3	few	CASSPSGRGTQYF	TGTGCCAGCAGTCCCTCGGGACGGGGTACGCAGTATTTT
TRBV11-2	TRBD1	TRBJ2-5	.	CASSPGQGIETQYF	TGTGCCAGCAGTCCGGGACAGGGGATAGAGACCCAGTACTTC
TRBV10-3	.	TRBJ1-1	few	CAISGGQGGTEAFF	TGTGCCATCAGTGGGGGGCAGGGAGGGACTGAAGCTTTCTTT